A single sample is the source of the 19 T cell receptor beta chains below, sequenced in a study of T cells in Graves' hyperthyroidism and ophthalmopathy. RNA transcripts served as the template for amplifying TCR beta CDR3 regions. In the first-round RT-PCR of the TCR CDR3, the HTBI primer set was used. TCRdb ran MiXCR on the multiplex PCR reads and lists one entry per CDR3 protein. The profile shows roughly 30,000 distinct CDR3 sequences, approximately 46% of them singletons. Sequences were obtained from blood. These receptor sequences come from a woman in her twenties or thirties with Graves' hyperthyroidism.

There are many counts of this clonotype. The chain combines TRBV6-2 or TRBV6-3 with TRBJ2-2; D is ambiguous. Germline assignment: CDR1 MNHEY and CDR2 SVGEGT. This CDR3 is 13 amino acids long. Deletions cut 2 bases from V and 5 bases from J, with 6 bases between. CDR3 sequence: CASSYVVTGELFF. The CDR3 coding sequence is TGTGCCAGCAGTTACGTCGTGACCGGGGAGCTGTTTTTT.

This chain links TRBV10-3 with TRBJ1-6; no definite D call. The CDR3 totals 14 residues. Trimming took 4 bases from V and 6 from J, leaving 10 bases between them. Germline loops: CDR1 ENHRY, CDR2 SYGVKD. The CDR3 loop is CAISGRALNSPLHF. Here the CDR3 DNA reads TGTGCCATCAGTGGCCGGGCTCTTAATTCACCCCTCCACTTT.

A note on this clonotype: At one end, the junction sequence differs from germline, possibly due to a read error. DNA of the CDR3: TGTGCCAGCAGCTTAAATGTCGGCTCGGACACCGGGGAGCTGTCTTTT. Translation gives CASSLNVGSDTGELSF. The chain has TRBV11-2 and TRBJ2-2; D is possibly TRBD1 or TRBD2 (5 bases each). Germline-derived CDR1 and CDR2 are SGHAT and FQNNGV. The CDR3 covers 16 residues.

The chain recombines TRBV7-8 with TRBJ2-3, with 7 nucleotides matching TRBD2. The CDR3 spans 14 residues. Germline CDR1 is SGHVS and CDR2 is FQNEAQ. J lost 0 bases, V lost 6 bases, and 3 bases had no gene match. As DNA, the CDR3 is TGTGCCAGCAGTCTAGCGGCTAGCACAGATACGCAGTATTTT. It codes for CASSLAASTDTQYF.

The V call is TRBV20-1, the J call TRBJ2-7, with TRBD1 matching over 11 bases. The V gene end was trimmed by 6 bases and the J gene end by 2 bases; junction bases not matched to a gene: 9. CDR1 and CDR2 from the germline V gene are DFQATT and SNEGSKA (reference sequence). The CDR3 length is 15 residues. The DNA of the CDR3 is TGCAGTGCCAGCAAGGTGGGACAGGGGGCCTACGAGCAGTACTTC. Protein product: CSASKVGQGAYEQYF.

The CDR3, as DNA: TGCGCCAGCAGCTTTGGGGACAGGAAAAACGAGCAGTACTTC. Encoded protein: CASSFGDRKNEQYF. The chain recombines TRBV5-1 with TRBJ2-7, with 8 bases matching TRBD1. Germline CDR1 SGHRS, CDR2 YFSETQ. V lost 2 bases and J lost 5; bases outside the gene matches: 6. The CDR3 is 14 amino acids.

This clonotype appeared many times. This rearrangement joins TRBV7-9 to TRBJ2-3, with TRBD2 matching over 9 bases. V trimming: 7 bases; J trimming: 0 bases; junction bases outside the gene matches: 11. CDR3 length equals 17 residues. The germline V gene has CDR1 SEHNR and CDR2 FQNEAQ (reference sequence). The CDR3 coding sequence is TGTGCCAGCACCTATACGATAGCGGGAGCCAGCACAGATACGCAGTATTTT. Protein product: CASTYTIAGASTDTQYF. The full variable domain, its missing parts supplied by reference TRBV7-9 and TRBJ2-3, is DTGVSQNPRHKITKRGQNVTFRCDPISEHNRLYWYRQTLGQGPEFLTYFQNEAQLEKSRLLSDRFSAERPKGSFSTLEIQRTEQGDSAMYLCASTYTIAGASTDTQYFGPGTRLTVL.

The chain uses TRBV6-5 and TRBJ2-7; D possibly corresponds to TRBD2 (5 bases). Trimming removed 5 bases at V and 4 bases at J, with 15 bases between. Germline V gene sequence: CDR1 MNHEY, CDR2 SVGAGI. CDR3 length equals 14 residues. The CDR3 region is CASSEAPRGYEQYF. In nucleotides, the CDR3 is TGTGCCAGCAGTGAAGCGCCTAGAGGGTACGAGCAGTACTTC.

With respect to this clonotype: The germline gene is not matched at one end of the junction; a read error may be the cause. The V call is TRBV6-5, the J call TRBJ2-6, with 7 positions matching TRBD2. Germline CDR1 and CDR2: MNHEY and SVGAGI. The CDR3 runs to 17 residues. Here the CDR3 DNA reads TGTGCCGTAAAGGGTTGGCGGGGGAGTTCTGGGGCCAACGTCCTAACTTTC. Protein product: CAVKGWRGSSGANVLTF.

This clonotype was found many times. Being one base from a much bigger clone, this may be a read error. This chain joins TRBV5-5 and TRBJ1-1; D uncertain. V was trimmed by 7 bases and J by 3 bases, leaving 10 bases between them. The CDR3 spans 12 residues. Per germline, CDR1 SGHKS and CDR2 YYEKEE (reference sequence). The CDR3 DNA sequence: TGTGCCAGCCGGGGTGGGGACACTGAAGCTTTCTTT. Its protein is CASRGGDTEAFF.

This clonotype was recorded at least ten times. CDR3 in DNA: TGTGCCAGCAGCTCCACCATAGGGGCAGGGTCGGTTTACGAGCAGTACTTC. This translates into CASSSTIGAGSVYEQYF. This sequence joins TRBV11-2 and TRBJ2-7, with a tentative D call TRBD1 (5 bases). The V gene lost 4 bases and the J gene lost 4 bases, with 23 bases spanning the gap. CDR1 is SGHAT and CDR2 is FQNNGV in the germline V gene. CDR3 size: 17 residues. Combining the CDR3 with reference TRBV11-2 and TRBJ2-7 gives the whole variable domain EAGVAQSPRYKIIEKRQSVAFWCNPISGHATLYWYQQILGQGPKLLIQFQNNGVVDDSQLPKDRFSAERLKGVDSTLKIQPAKLEDSAVYLCASSSTIGAGSVYEQYFGPGTRLTVT.

This chain joins TRBV7-9 and TRBJ2-1, with D tentatively TRBD2 (6 bases). The V end was cut by 4 bases, the J end by 4 bases, with 14 bases between. The CDR3 is made up of 15 amino acids. CDR1 and CDR2 from the germline V gene are SEHNR and FQNEAQ (reference sequence). DNA of the CDR3: TGTGCCAGCAGCTGGAGGGAGGACATTTACAATGAGCAGTTCTTC. It encodes CASSWREDIYNEQFF.

This clonotype was detected many times. The gene calls are TRBV28 and TRBJ2-7; D possibly corresponds to TRBD1 (5 bases). The CDR3 runs to 14 residues. The germline V gene encodes CDR1 MDHEN and CDR2 SYDVKM. V was clipped by 4 bases and J by 0 bases, with 10 bases between them. CDR3 sequence reads: CASSSPTASYEQYF. CDR3 sequence (DNA): TGTGCCAGCAGTTCCCCGACAGCCTCCTACGAGCAGTACTTC.

The gene calls are TRBV5-1 and TRBJ2-7; TRBD2 matches at 7 bases. The junction had 7 bases not matched to a gene; V was cut back by 6 bases and J by 4 bases. Germline lookup yields CDR1 SGHRS and CDR2 YFSETQ. This CDR3 is 13 amino acids long. The CDR3 loop is CASTSGGPYEQYF. In DNA form, the CDR3 reads TGCGCCAGCACTAGCGGAGGCCCTTACGAGCAGTACTTC.

CDR3 residues: CATSDLQGSFTGELFF. Written as DNA, the CDR3 is TGTGCCACCAGTGATTTGCAGGGATCCTTTACCGGGGAGCTGTTTTTT. The J gene is TRBJ2-2, the V gene TRBV24-1; D possibly corresponds to TRBD1 (5 bases). The V end was cut by 0 bases, the J end by 5 bases, with 12 bases between. The CDR3 totals 16 residues. The germline gives CDR1 KGHDR, CDR2 SFDVKD.

This clonotype is deemed medium-sized (0.01 to 0.1%). The rearrangement joins TRBV10-3 to TRBJ2-2; the D gene is possibly TRBD1 (5 bases). The CDR3 runs 14 residues. The germline V and J ends were trimmed by 10 bases and 2 bases, with 14 bases remaining between them. Germline-derived CDR1 and CDR2 are ENHRY and SYGVKD. Here the CDR3 DNA reads TGTGCCAACTCCCGTGGGGCCAACACCGGGGAGCTGTTTTTT. It yields the protein CANSRGANTGELFF.

This clonotype was seen repeatedly, ten times or more. CDR3 DNA: TGTGCCAGCAGCCCAGGGGGCTCCCTCCACTATGGCTACACCTTC. It encodes CASSPGGSLHYGYTF. The genes are TRBV5-4 and TRBJ1-2; TRBD1 aligns across 8 bases. After removal of 4 bases from V and 3 bases from J, the junction contained 8 bases not matched to a gene. The CDR3 length is 15 residues. CDR1 and CDR2 from the germline V gene are SGHNT and YYREEE (reference sequence).

This clonotype was seen at least ten times. This sequence joins TRBV3-1 and TRBJ2-7; TRBD2 agrees at 8 bases. The CDR3 runs to 16 residues. J lost 2 bases, V lost 2 bases, and 8 bases had no gene match. The V gene's germline CDR1 is LGHDT and CDR2 YNNKEL (reference sequence). The CDR3 DNA sequence: TGTGCCAGCAGCCAAATGCCTAGCGGGTACACCTACGAGCAGTACTTC. Translation: CASSQMPSGYTYEQYF.

The table lists this clonotype with a count of one. The V gene is TRBV2, the J gene TRBJ2-7; 13 bases align to TRBD2. Per germline, CDR1 SNHLY and CDR2 FYNNEI. V dropped 7 bases and J dropped 5; count of bases not matched to a gene: 5. The CDR3 contains 14 residues. The CDR3 coding sequence is TGTGCCAGCATAGGACTAGCGGGAGTTGACGAGCAGTACTTC. Translated: CASIGLAGVDEQYF.